Given below is one T cell receptor (beta chain) in context. Assay: immunoSEQ multiplex PCR; the TCRdb copy retains only in-frame clones and omits some. The table records hundreds of thousands of clones, about 89% of them present only once. The data derive from a study of shared T cell receptors in the human thymus. Germline CDR1 is LNHNV and CDR2 is YYDKDF (reference sequence). V was pared by 1 base and J by 3 bases, with 9 bases of the junction left unmatched. The length of the CDR3 is 17 residues. These data were likewise used in another study, on human thymus T cells. Per that paper: Among the donors, all were healthy Finnish infants having corrective surgery for congenital heart defects. Biased V and J segment usage appeared in thymus and peripheral blood.

The TCR was taken from a boy in the first two years of life with a congenital heart defect. The sequenced sample consisted of thymocytes. The chain is built from TRBV15 and TRBJ1-3; 7 bases match TRBD1. The CDR3 reads CATSRALGGAVGNTIYF. CDR3 DNA sequence: TGTGCCACCAGCAGAGCATTAGGGGGCGCGGTTGGAAACACCATATATTTT.